This T cell receptor (beta chain) appears in the sequencing data of a study of blood T cells in healthy people across ages. Using a J-beta primer mix together with a sample-barcoded 5' primer, a second PCR was run for roughly 6 to 12 cycles. Via MiXCR, TCRdb re-called the 5' RACE reads, giving one row per CDR3 protein. The table has some 850,000 distinct CDR3 sequences, roughly 26% seen once. This clonotype was recorded a few times. The data were also submitted as part of a second study, on T cells of mothers and their children.

Sequencing input: blood. This TCR came from a boy aged 10-17 years in good health.

CDR3 sequence reads: CASSLDWWATQHGYTF. In DNA form, the CDR3 reads TGTGCCAGCAGCTTAGATTGGTGGGCAACCCAACATGGCTACACCTTC. The rearrangement uses TRBV11-2 and TRBJ1-2; D is unresolved. Per germline, CDR1 SGHAT and CDR2 FQNNGV. The CDR3 loop spans 16 amino acids. V gave up 0 bases and J gave up 6 bases, with 17 bases separating them.